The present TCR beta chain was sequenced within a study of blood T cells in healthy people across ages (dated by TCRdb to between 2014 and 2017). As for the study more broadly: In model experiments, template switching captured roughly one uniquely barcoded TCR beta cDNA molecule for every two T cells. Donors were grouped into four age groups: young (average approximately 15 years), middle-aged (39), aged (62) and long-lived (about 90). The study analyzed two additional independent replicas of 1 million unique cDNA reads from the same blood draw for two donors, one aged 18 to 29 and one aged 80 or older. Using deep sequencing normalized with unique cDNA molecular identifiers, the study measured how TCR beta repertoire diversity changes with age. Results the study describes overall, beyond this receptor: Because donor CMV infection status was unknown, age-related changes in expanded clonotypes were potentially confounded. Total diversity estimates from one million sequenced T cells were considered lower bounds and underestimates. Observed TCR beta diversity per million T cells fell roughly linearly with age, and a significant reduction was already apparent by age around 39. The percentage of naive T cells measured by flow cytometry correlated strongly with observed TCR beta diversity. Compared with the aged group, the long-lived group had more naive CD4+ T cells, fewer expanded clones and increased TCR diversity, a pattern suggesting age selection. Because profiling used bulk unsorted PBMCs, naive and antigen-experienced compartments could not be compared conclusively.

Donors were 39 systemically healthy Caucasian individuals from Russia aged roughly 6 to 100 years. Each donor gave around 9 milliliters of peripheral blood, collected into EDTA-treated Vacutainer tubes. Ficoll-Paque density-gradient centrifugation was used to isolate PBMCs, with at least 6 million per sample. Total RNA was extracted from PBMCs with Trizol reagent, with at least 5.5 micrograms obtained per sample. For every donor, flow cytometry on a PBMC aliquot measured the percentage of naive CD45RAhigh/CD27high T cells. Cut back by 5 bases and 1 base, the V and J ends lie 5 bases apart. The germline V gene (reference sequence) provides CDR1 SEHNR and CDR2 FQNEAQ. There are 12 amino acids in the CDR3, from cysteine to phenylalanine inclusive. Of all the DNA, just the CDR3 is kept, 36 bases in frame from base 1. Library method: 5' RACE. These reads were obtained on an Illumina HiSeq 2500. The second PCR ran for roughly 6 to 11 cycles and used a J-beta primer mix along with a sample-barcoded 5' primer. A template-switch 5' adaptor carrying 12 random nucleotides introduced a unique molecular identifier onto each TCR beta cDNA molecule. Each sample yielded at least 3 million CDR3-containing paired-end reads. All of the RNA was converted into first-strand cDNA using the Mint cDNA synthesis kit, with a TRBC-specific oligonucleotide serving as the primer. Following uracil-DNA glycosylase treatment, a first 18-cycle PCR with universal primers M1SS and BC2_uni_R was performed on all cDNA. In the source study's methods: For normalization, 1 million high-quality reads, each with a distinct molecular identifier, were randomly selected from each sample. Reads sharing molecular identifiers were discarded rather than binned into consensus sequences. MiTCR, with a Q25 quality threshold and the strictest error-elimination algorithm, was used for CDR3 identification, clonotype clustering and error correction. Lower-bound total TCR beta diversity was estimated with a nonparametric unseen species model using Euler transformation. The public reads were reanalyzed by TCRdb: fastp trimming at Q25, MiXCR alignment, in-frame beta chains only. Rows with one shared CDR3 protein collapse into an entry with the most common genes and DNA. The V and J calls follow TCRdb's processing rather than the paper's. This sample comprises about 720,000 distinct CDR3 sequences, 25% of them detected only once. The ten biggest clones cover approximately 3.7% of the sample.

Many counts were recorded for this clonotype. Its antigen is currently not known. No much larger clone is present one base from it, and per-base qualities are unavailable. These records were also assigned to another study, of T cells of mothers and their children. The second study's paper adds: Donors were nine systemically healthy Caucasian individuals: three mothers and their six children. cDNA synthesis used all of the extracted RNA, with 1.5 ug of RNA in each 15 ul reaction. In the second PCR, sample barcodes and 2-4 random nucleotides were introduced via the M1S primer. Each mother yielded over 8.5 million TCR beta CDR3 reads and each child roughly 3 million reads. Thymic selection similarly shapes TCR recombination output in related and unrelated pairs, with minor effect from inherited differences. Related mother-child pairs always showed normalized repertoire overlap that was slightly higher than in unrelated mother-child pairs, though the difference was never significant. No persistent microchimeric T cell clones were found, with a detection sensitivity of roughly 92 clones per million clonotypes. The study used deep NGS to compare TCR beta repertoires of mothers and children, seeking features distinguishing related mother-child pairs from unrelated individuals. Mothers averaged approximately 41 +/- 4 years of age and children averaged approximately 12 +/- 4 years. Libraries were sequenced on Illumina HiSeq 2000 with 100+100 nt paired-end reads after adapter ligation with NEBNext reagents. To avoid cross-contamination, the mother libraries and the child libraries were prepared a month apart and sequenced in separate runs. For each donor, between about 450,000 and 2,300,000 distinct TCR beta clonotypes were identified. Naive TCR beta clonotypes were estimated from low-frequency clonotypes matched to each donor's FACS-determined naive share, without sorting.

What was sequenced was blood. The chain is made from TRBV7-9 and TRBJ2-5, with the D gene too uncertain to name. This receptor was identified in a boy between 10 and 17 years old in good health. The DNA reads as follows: TGTGCCAGCAGCCGGGCCCAAGAGACCCAGTACTTC. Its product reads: CASSRAQETQYF. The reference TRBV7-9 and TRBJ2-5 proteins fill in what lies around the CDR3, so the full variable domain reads DTGVSQNPRHKITKRGQNVTFRCDPISEHNRLYWYRQTLGQGPEFLTYFQNEAQLEKSRLLSDRFSAERPKGSFSTLEIQRTEQGDSAMYLCASSRAQETQYFGPGTRLLVL.